A selection of T cell receptor beta chains follows, all from one sample in a study of graft-versus-host responses after intestinal transplantation. These TCRs are of unknown antigen specificity. Repertoires were generated with immunoSEQ multiplex PCR, while TCRdb's copy carries only in-frame clones and drops some. The table lists tens of thousands of clones, more than 80% of them singletons. The material sequenced was unstimulated CD8+ T cells sorted from spleen or lymph node cells, taken before intestinal transplant. These receptors were obtained from a human donor who received an intestinal transplant. CDR3s include the opening cysteine and the closing phenylalanine or tryptophan. Fields, in order: D gene, clone size, V gene, J gene, CDR3 DNA, CDR3 protein. D genes are given only for firm matches. Not every row has a clone size; where given, it reads once, few, many or a size class.

TRBD1	.	TRBV7-8	TRBJ2-3	TGTGCCAGCAGCCCTCGGGGACAGCTGTACACAGATACGCAGTATTTT	CASSPRGQLYTDTQYF
.	few	TRBV18	TRBJ2-7	TGTGCCAGCTCAAGACAGGAGAGCTACGAGCAGTACTTC	CASSRQESYEQYF
TRBD2	.	TRBV29-1	TRBJ2-2	TGCAGCGCCTTGGGACTAGCGGGAGACGGGGAGCTGTTTTTT	CSALGLAGDGELFF
.	.	TRBV7-4	TRBJ2-7	TGTGCCAGCAGCGAGACAAGAAAGGGGGACGAGCAGTACTTC	CASSETRKGDEQYF
TRBD2	.	TRBV5-4	TRBJ2-1	TGTGCCAGCAGCTTGTTAGGGACTAGCGGCTGTAATGAGCAGTTCTTC	CASSLLGTSGCNEQFF
TRBD1	once	TRBV10-1	TRBJ2-1	TGCGCCAGCAGGAGACAGGGGATCTACAATGAGCAGTTCTTC	CASRRQGIYNEQFF
.	.	TRBV28	TRBJ2-7	TGTGCCAGCAGTTTCCCAGCGCTTTACGAGCAGTACTTC	CASSFPALYEQYF
TRBD1	.	TRBV2	TRBJ1-1	TGTGCCAGCAGCCCCGGACAGGGGAGCTCTGAAGCTTTCTTT	CASSPGQGSSEAFF
TRBD1	.	TRBV9	TRBJ1-4	TGTGCCAGCAGCGTAGTTCCGGACAGGGGTAATGAAAAACTGTTTTTT	CASSVVPDRGNEKLFF
.	.	TRBV5-1	TRBJ1-1	TGCGCCAGCAGAGGGGGGGGCATGAACACTGAAGCTTTCTTT	CASRGGGMNTEAFF
TRBD1	.	TRBV30	TRBJ1-4	TGTGCCTGGAGTCTGATCGAATCACGGACAGGGGATAAAATTGAAGGGGAAAAACTGTTTTTT	CAWSLIESRTGDKIEGEKLFF
.	.	TRBV2	TRBJ2-1	TGTGCCAGCAAACGGTTCTACAATGAGCAGTTCTTC	CASKRFYNEQFF
TRBD2	few	TRBV6-4	TRBJ2-3	TGTGCCAGCAGTGACAGCGGGGGGGCAGATACGCAGTATTTT	CASSDSGGADTQYF
.	.	TRBV5-1	TRBJ1-4	TGCGCCAGCAGCTCCGGGTTAGGCCTTAATGAAAAACTGTTTTTT	CASSSGLGLNEKLFF
.	once	TRBV27	TRBJ2-1	TGTGCCAGCAGTTTATGGGGCGAACGGGGGGAGCAGTTCTTC	CASSLWGERGEQFF
TRBD2	.	TRBV5-1	TRBJ2-7	TGCGCCAGCAGCCAAACTAGCGCGAGCTCCTACGAGCAGTACTTC	CASSQTSASSYEQYF
.	.	TRBV25-1	TRBJ2-3	TGTGCCAGCAGTGAATGGGGTTCAGGGGATACGCAGTATTTT	CASSEWGSGDTQYF
TRBD1	few	TRBV11-2	TRBJ1-2	TGTGCCAGCAGCCCAACAGGGGGGTATGTGAGGACCTTC	CASSPTGGYVRTF
TRBD1	.	TRBV28	TRBJ1-3	TGTGCCAGCAGTTCCCCGACCGGGACAGGGATCAGAAACACCATATATTTT	CASSSPTGTGIRNTIYF
TRBD2	.	TRBV11-3	TRBJ2-3	TGTGCCAGCAGCTTTGGCGGGGGGGCCACAGATACGCAGTATTTT	CASSFGGGATDTQYF
TRBD1	.	TRBV2	TRBJ1-3	TGTGCCAGCAGTGAAGCCGCAGGGGGAGCTGGAAACACCATATATTTT	CASSEAAGGAGNTIYF
.	.	TRBV27	TRBJ2-7	TGTGCCAGCAGAGCCTCGACGGGGGACGAGCAGTACTTC	CASRASTGDEQYF
TRBD1	.	TRBV7-6	TRBJ2-7	TGTGCCAGCAGCTTAGACCCTTGGGACAGCATTGAACTTGAGCAGTACTTC	CASSLDPWDSIELEQYF
.	.	TRBV7-9	TRBJ1-1	TGTGCCAGCAGCTTAGTTGGGGGAGGCAGGACTGAAGCTTTCTTT	CASSLVGGGRTEAFF
.	.	TRBV11-2	TRBJ2-1	TGTGCCAGCAGCTGGGCCCCAGCGGTTCTCTACAATGAGCAGTTCTTC	CASSWAPAVLYNEQFF
TRBD1	.	TRBV27	TRBJ1-2	TGTGCCAGCAGTTGGAAGGGGACAGGTAGCTACACCTTC	CASSWKGTGSYTF
.	.	TRBV9	TRBJ1-2	TGTGCCAGCAGCCCTTGGGGGGGCGACTATGGCTACACCTTC	CASSPWGGDYGYTF
.	.	TRBV29-1	TRBJ2-3	TGCAGCGTTGAAAAGGGGGCAGATACGCAGTATTTT	CSVEKGADTQYF
TRBD1	.	TRBV19	TRBJ1-5	TGTGCCAGTAGTCTTCGCAGGGGGAGGAATCAGCCCCAGCATTTT	CASSLRRGRNQPQHF
TRBD1	.	TRBV5-6	TRBJ2-7	TGTGCCAGCAGCCTGGGACAGGGGAGCTCCTACGAGCAGTACTTC	CASSLGQGSSYEQYF
.	.	TRBV7-9	TRBJ1-5	TGTGCCAGCAGCGATACGGACAGCGCGCCCCAGCATTTT	CASSDTDSAPQHF
.	.	TRBV28	TRBJ2-1	TGTGCCAGCAAGACTAATCCGGGACACCCGGGGAATGAGCAGTTCTTC	CASKTNPGHPGNEQFF
TRBD1	.	TRBV28	TRBJ2-1	TGTGCCAACAGTACCGGACAGGGGCTCTACAATGAGCAGTTCTTC	CANSTGQGLYNEQFF
TRBD2	.	TRBV14	TRBJ2-4	TGTGCCAGCAGCCAAGGATGGGGTCTAGCGGGAGCCAAAAACATTCAGTACTTC	CASSQGWGLAGAKNIQYF
.	.	TRBV7-9	TRBJ1-3	TGTGCCAGCAGCTTACGCAGAAACTCTGGAAACACCATATATTTT	CASSLRRNSGNTIYF
TRBD2	.	TRBV7-8	TRBJ2-7	TGTGCCAGCAGCTTAGCGTTCGGACTAGCTGATAGCTACGAGCAGTACTTC	CASSLAFGLADSYEQYF
TRBD1	.	TRBV11-2	TRBJ2-1	TGTGCCAGCGGGACCGGGACAGGGGTGTACAATGAGCAGTTCTTC	CASGTGTGVYNEQFF